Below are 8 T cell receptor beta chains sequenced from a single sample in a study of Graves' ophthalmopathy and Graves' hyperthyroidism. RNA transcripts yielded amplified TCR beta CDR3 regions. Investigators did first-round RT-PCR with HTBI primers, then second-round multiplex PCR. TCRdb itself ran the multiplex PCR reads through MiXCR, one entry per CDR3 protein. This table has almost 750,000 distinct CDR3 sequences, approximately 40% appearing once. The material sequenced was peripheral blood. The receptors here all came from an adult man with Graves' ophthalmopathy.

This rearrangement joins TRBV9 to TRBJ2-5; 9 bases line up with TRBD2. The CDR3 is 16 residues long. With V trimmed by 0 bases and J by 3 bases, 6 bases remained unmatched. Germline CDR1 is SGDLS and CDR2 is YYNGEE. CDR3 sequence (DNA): TGTGCCAGCAGCGTAGAAGAGCGGGGGGTCAAAGAGACCCAGTACTTC. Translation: CASSVEERGVKETQYF.

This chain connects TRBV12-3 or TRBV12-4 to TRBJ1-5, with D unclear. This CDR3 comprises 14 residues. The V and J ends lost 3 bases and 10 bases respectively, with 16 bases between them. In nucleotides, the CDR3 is TGTGCCAGCAGTTTTCGGACGTCCCGCGAACCCCAGCATTTT. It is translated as CASSFRTSREPQHF.

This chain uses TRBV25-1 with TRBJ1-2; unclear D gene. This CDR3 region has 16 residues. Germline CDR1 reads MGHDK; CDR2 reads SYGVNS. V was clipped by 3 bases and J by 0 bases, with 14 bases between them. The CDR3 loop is CASSDSIGIANYGYTF. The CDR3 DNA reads TGTGCCAGCAGTGATTCTATTGGTATCGCTAACTATGGCTACACCTTC.

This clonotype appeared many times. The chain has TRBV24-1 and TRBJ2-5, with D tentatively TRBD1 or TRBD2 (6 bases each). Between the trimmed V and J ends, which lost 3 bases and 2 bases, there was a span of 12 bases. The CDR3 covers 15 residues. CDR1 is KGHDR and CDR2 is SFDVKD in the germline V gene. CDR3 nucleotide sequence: TGTGCCACCAGTGATCGAACAGGGAGGCAAGAGACCCAGTACTTC. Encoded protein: CATSDRTGRQETQYF.

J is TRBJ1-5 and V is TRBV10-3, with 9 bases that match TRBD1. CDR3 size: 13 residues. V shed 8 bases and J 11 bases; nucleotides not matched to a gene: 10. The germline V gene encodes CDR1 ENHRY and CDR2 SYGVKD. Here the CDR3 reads CAIFDRGTETQHF. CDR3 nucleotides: TGTGCCATCTTTGACAGGGGGACGGAGACCCAGCATTTT.

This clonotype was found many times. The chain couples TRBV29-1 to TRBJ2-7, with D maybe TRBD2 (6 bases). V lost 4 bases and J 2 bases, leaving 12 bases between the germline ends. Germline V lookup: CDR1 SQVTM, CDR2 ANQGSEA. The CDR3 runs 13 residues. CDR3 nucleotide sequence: TGCAGCGTTGGTTGGCGGGGAGCCTACGAGCAGTACTTC. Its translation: CSVGWRGAYEQYF.

The CDR3 coding sequence is TGTGCCAGCAGCTCCGCTAGCGGGGTTGAGACCCAGTACTTC. It encodes CASSSASGVETQYF. The chain couples TRBV4-2 to TRBJ2-5, with 9 positions matching TRBD2. Germline CDR1 reads LGHNA; CDR2 reads YNFKEQ. The CDR3 is 14 amino acids. V gave up 5 bases and J gave up 5 bases; unmatched junction bases: 6.

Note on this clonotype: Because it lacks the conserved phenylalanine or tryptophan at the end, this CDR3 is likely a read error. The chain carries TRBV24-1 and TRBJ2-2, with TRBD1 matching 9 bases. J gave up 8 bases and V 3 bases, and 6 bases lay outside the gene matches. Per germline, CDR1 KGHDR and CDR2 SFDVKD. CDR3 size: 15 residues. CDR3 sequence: CATSDPGQGVGELFS. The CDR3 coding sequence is TGTGCCACCAGTGATCCGGGACAGGGAGTTGGGGAGCTGTTTTCT.